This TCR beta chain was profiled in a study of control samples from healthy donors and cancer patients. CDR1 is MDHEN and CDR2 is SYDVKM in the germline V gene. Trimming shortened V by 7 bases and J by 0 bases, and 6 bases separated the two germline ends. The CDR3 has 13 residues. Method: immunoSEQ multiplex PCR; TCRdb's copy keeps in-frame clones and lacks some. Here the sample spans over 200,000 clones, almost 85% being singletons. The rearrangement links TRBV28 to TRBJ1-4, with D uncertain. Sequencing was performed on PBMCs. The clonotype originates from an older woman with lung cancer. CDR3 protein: CASNIATNEKLFF. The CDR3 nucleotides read TGTGCCAGCAACATCGCAACTAATGAAAAACTGTTTTTT.